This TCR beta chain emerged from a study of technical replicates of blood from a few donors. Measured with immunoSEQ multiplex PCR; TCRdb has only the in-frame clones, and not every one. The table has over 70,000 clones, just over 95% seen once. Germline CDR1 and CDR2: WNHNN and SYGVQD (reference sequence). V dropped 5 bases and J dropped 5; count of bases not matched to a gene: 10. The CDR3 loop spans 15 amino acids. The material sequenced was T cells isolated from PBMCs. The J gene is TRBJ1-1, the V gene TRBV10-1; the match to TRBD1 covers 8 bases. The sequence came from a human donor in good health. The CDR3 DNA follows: TGCGCCAGCAGTCTCGGCCCAGGGGGCAGGACTGAAGCTTTCTTT. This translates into CASSLGPGGRTEAFF.